A single sample gave rise to the 3 T cell receptor beta chains below, sequenced in a study of blood T cell repertoires in COVID-19. Generated by immunoSEQ multiplex PCR, the TCRdb table keeps only in-frame clones and is missing some. The data show some 380,000 clones, around 87% seen once. Sequenced: PBMCs or T cells enriched from blood (not recorded which). All receptors derive from a man aged 30 to 39 who had recovered from COVID-19.

This clone was seen once. The genes are TRBV10-3 and TRBJ1-1; maybe TRBD1 (6 bases). The CDR3 runs to 13 residues. The germline gives CDR1 ENHRY, CDR2 SYGVKD. With 0 bases removed from V and 10 bases from J, the gap between germline ends came to 12 bases. This CDR3 reads CAISESEQGRAFF. CDR3 sequence (DNA): TGTGCCATCAGTGAGTCTGAACAGGGAAGAGCTTTCTTT.

This chain connects TRBV29-1 to TRBJ2-3, with 8 bases fitting TRBD1. With V trimmed by 7 bases and J by 4 bases, 4 bases remained unmatched. CDR1 and CDR2 from the germline V gene are SQVTM and ANQGSEA. The CDR3 length is 12 residues. The CDR3 sequence: CSATGGPDTQYF. DNA of the CDR3: TGCAGCGCCACAGGGGGACCAGATACGCAGTATTTT.

This chain joins TRBV9 and TRBJ1-5; no clear D. CDR3 size: 15 residues. V lost 4 bases, J lost 3 bases, and 14 bases lay in between. Germline-derived CDR1 and CDR2 are SGDLS and YYNGEE. This CDR3 reads CASSTASGFNQPQHF. In DNA, the CDR3 is TGTGCCAGCAGCACAGCGTCGGGGTTCAATCAGCCCCAGCATTTT.